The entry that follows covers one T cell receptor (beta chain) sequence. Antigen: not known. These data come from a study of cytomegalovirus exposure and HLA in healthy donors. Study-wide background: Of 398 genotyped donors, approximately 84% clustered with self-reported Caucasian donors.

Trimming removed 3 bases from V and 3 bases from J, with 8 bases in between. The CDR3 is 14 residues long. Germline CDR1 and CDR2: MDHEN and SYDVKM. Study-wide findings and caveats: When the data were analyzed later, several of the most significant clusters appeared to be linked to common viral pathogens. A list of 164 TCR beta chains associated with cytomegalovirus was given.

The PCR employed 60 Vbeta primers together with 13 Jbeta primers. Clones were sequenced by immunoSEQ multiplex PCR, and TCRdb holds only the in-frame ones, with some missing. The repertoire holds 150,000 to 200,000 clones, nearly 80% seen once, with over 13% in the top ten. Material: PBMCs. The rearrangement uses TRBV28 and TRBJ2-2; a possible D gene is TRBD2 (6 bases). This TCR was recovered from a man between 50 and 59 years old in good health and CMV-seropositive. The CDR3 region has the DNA TGTGCCAGCAGTTTCGGGACTTACACCGGGGAGCTGTTTTTT. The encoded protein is CASSFGTYTGELFF. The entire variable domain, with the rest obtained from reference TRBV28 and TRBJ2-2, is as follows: DVKVTQSSRYLVKRTGEKVFLECVQDMDHENMFWYRQDPGLGLRLIYFSYDVKMKEKGDIPEGYSVSREKKERFSLILESASTNQTSMYLCASSFGTYTGELFFGEGSRLTVL.